The 17 T cell receptor beta chains in this list originate from one sample, sequenced in a study of CD8 T cells in ankylosing spondylitis (dated by TCRdb to about 2017). The library was generated by 5' RACE. The sequencer listed for this sample is Illumina HiSeq 2500. TCRdb's own reprocessing of the public reads used fastp at Q25 and MiXCR and kept productive beta chains. All rows with the same CDR3 protein become a single entry with the most common DNA and genes. Here the sample has around 210,000 distinct CDR3 sequences; 7% to 10% occur a single time. The top ten constitute around 5.1% of the sample. Sequencing was carried out using blood, either unsorted or a sorted T cell fraction (not recorded which). Receptors were obtained from a female donor with ankylosing spondylitis or in good health (not recorded which).

This clonotype was seen repeatedly, ten times or more. The chain combines TRBV10-3 with TRBJ1-1; weak D call: TRBD1 (5 bases). The V gene's germline CDR1 is ENHRY and CDR2 SYGVKD. This CDR3 has 15 residues. With 2 bases removed from V and 3 bases from J, the gap between germline ends came to 13 bases. The CDR3 loop reads CAISEGTRGDTEAFF. For the CDR3, the DNA is TGTGCCATCAGTGAGGGGACGAGGGGTGACACTGAAGCTTTCTTT.

This clonotype was found many times. This chain connects TRBV5-6 to TRBJ2-2; D unclear. Per the germline V gene, CDR1 is SGHDT and CDR2 is YYEEEE. V was trimmed by 5 bases and J by 8 bases, leaving 10 bases between them. The CDR3 loop spans 12 amino acids. CDR3 in amino acids: CASSWSPGELFF. For the CDR3, the DNA is TGTGCCAGCAGTTGGAGCCCTGGGGAGCTGTTTTTT.

In its sample, this clonotype was seen many times. J is TRBJ1-1 and V is TRBV20-1; D unresolved. CDR3 length: 11 amino acids. The germline V and J ends were trimmed by 3 bases and 7 bases, with 9 bases remaining between them. The germline gives CDR1 DFQATT, CDR2 SNEGSKA (reference sequence). The CDR3, as DNA: TGCAGTGCTAGCCAGACTTTTGAAGCTTTCTTT. Translated: CSASQTFEAFF.

This clonotype appeared many times. The J gene is TRBJ1-2, the V gene TRBV20-1, with a tentative D call TRBD1 (5 bases). Germline-derived CDR1 and CDR2 are DFQATT and SNEGSKA (reference sequence). V was pared by 6 bases and J by 6 bases, with 20 bases between. The CDR3 loop spans 14 amino acids. Here the CDR3 DNA reads TGCAGTGCCCCTCTCCAGGGAAATAGGAATGGCTACACCTTC. Its translation: CSAPLQGNRNGYTF.

This clonotype was recorded many times. J is TRBJ2-7 and V is TRBV5-1; D could derive from TRBD1 or TRBD2 (7 bases each). Germline V gives CDR1 SGHRS, CDR2 YFSETQ. This CDR3 is 15 amino acids long. Trimming stripped 4 bases from V and 5 bases from J, with 19 bases between. For the CDR3, the DNA is TGCGCCAGCAGCGGGACAGCGGGGATTCAACACGAGCAGTACTTC. Amino acid sequence: CASSGTAGIQHEQYF. Looking up the rest from reference TRBV5-1 and TRBJ2-7 gives the full variable domain: KAGVTQTPRYLIKTRGQQVTLSCSPISGHRSVSWYQQTPGQGLQFLFEYFSETQRNKGNFPGRFSGRQFSNSRSEMNVSTLELGDSALYLCASSGTAGIQHEQYFGPGTRLTVT.

As for this clonotype: This may stem from a read error, because a much larger clone lies one nucleotide away. The J gene is TRBJ1-3, the V gene TRBV10-3; D gene uncertain. Per germline, CDR1 ENHRY and CDR2 SYGVKD. The CDR3 length is 15 residues. V lost 2 bases to trimming and J lost 0 bases, with 8 bases between them. The CDR3 reads CAISEGKNSGNTIYF. The CDR3 DNA follows: TGTGCCATCAGTGAGGGGAAGAACTCTGGAAACACCATATATTTT.

In its sample, this clonotype was seen many times. CDR3: CSARGQGGYTF. CDR3 bases: TGCAGTGCTAGGGGGCAGGGGGGCTACACCTTC. V gene TRBV20-1 combines with J gene TRBJ1-2; D might be TRBD1 (6 bases). The CDR3 length is 11 residues. The germline V gene has CDR1 DFQATT and CDR2 SNEGSKA (reference sequence). Trimming took 3 bases from V and 8 from J, leaving 10 bases between them.

For this clonotype: The germline gene is not matched at one end of the junction; a read error may be the cause. The chain is built from TRBV10-3 and TRBJ2-2; TRBD2 aligns across 13 bases. Germline V gene data show CDR1 as ENHRY and CDR2 as SYGVKD. The CDR3 totals 18 residues. The chain's CDR3 is CAFSFGTSGTSGTGELFF. The DNA for the CDR3 is TGTGCCTTCAGTTTCGGGACTAGCGGGACGTCGGGTACCGGGGAGCTGTTTTTT.

The table lists this clonotype with many counts. The V gene is TRBV5-1, the J gene TRBJ2-1; 10 bases map to TRBD1. With 4 bases clipped from V and 8 bases from J, the junction kept 9 bases outside the gene matches. Germline V CDR1 and CDR2: SGHRS, YFSETQ. The CDR3 extends over 15 amino acids. CDR3 in amino acids: CASSLRQGAWDEQFF. DNA for the CDR3: TGCGCCAGCAGCCTCAGACAGGGGGCTTGGGATGAGCAGTTCTTC.

This clonotype appeared a few times. The chain carries TRBV23-1 and TRBJ1-5; D gene unclear. TRBV23-1 is an ORF; its function is uncertain. V lost 4 bases and J 5 bases, leaving 12 bases between the germline ends. This CDR3 contains 14 residues. DNA of the CDR3: TGCGCCAGCAGTCGACGGGCACATTATCAGCCCCAGCATTTT. It yields the protein CASSRRAHYQPQHF.

This clonotype was counted many times. The chain joins TRBV5-1 to TRBJ2-1, with 10 bases aligning to TRBD2. Unmatched junction bases numbered 3, after V lost 1 base and J lost 5 bases. From germline, CDR1 is SGHRS and CDR2 YFSETQ. This CDR3 is built from 15 residues. CDR3 nucleotide sequence: TGCGCCAGCAGCTTGAGGACTAGCGGTAACAATGAGCAGTTCTTC. It is translated as CASSLRTSGNNEQFF.

This rearrangement joins TRBV20-1 to TRBJ2-5; unclear D gene. Trimming took off 5 bases at V and 1 base at J, with 17 bases between the two ends. CDR3 length: 15 residues. CDR1 DFQATT and CDR2 SNEGSKA come from the germline V gene (reference sequence). The CDR3 spells CSAPRSAPLQETQYF. The CDR3 DNA is TGCAGTGCTCCCCGATCAGCGCCCCTCCAAGAGACCCAGTACTTC.

This clonotype appeared a few times. V and J are TRBV2 and TRBJ2-7, with TRBD2 matching over 11 bases. Trimming took 7 bases from V and 2 from J; bases not matched to a gene: 1. The CDR3 spans 13 residues. Germline-derived CDR1 and CDR2 are SNHLY and FYNNEI. CDR3 in amino acids: CASILAGAYEQYF. CDR3 DNA sequence: TGTGCCAGCATACTAGCGGGAGCCTACGAGCAGTACTTC.

Ten or more counts support this clonotype. In DNA, the CDR3 is TGTGCCAGCAGCGTATCGGGACAGGGGGCCTACAATGAGCAGTTCTTC. Residues: CASSVSGQGAYNEQFF. The chain employs TRBV9 and TRBJ2-1, with TRBD1 identical over 11 bases. CDR3 length: 16 amino acids. The germline CDR1 and CDR2 sequences are SGDLS and YYNGEE. With V trimmed by 1 base and J by 2 bases, 2 bases remained unmatched.

The table lists this clonotype with many counts. V usage is TRBV29-1 and J usage is TRBJ2-7; the D is unclear. V was cut by 2 bases and J by 6 bases, with 11 bases left in between. Per germline, CDR1 SQVTM and CDR2 ANQGSEA. CDR3 length: 12 residues. DNA for the CDR3: TGCAGCGTTGAAACGAACCGTCGCGAGCAGTACTTC. Protein: CSVETNRREQYF.

This clonotype was recorded many times. The V and J genes are TRBV11-2 and TRBJ2-3; the D gene is possibly TRBD2 (6 bases). This CDR3 comprises 15 residues. Germline CDR1 SGHAT, CDR2 FQNNGV. Trimming left V 0 bases short and J 3 bases short, with 10 bases between. CDR3 residues: CASSLDGGTTDTQYF. CDR3 nucleotide sequence: TGTGCCAGCAGCTTAGATGGTGGGACTACAGATACGCAGTATTTT.

This clonotype was detected many times. The CDR3 loop reads CASRGITAGQPQHF. The CDR3 nucleotides read TGTGCCAGCAGGGGAATCACGGCTGGTCAGCCCCAGCATTTT. The chain has TRBV2 and TRBJ1-5; D uncertain. The V end lost 6 bases, the J end lost 6 bases, and 15 bases lay between the germline ends. CDR1 and CDR2 (germline): SNHLY, FYNNEI. CDR3 length equals 14 residues.